One sample yielded the 27 T cell receptor beta chains listed below, sequenced in a study of a mutant IDH1 vaccine in newly diagnosed glioma. Time point of the sample: week 35, safety follow-up. Vaccination used 300 ug of mutant IDH1 20-mer peptide per dose, with topical imiquimod. The protocol was immunoSEQ multiplex PCR, while the TCRdb copy is restricted to in-frame clones and leaves out a portion. The sample lists more than 40,000 clones, more than 70% occurring once. The antigens for these receptors are not known. The specimen comprised PBMCs, sampled from a glioma patient whose treatment included an IDH1 peptide vaccine. These receptors were collected from a middle-aged woman with glioma.

V gene TRBV19 combines with J gene TRBJ1-5, with D possibly TRBD1 on 6 matching bases. Germline V gene lookup returns CDR1 LNHDA and CDR2 SQIVND (reference sequence). The CDR3 runs 16 residues. With 6 bases removed from V and 4 bases from J, the gap between germline ends came to 19 bases. CDR3 bases: TGTGCCAGTAGACGGAGGGACCAGGGGAGAAATCAGCCCCAGCATTTT. Translating it yields CASRRRDQGRNQPQHF.

This clone was picked up one time. The chain carries TRBV6-5 and TRBJ2-3, with 7 bases that match TRBD2. Losses at the gene ends were 2 bases for V and 4 bases for J; bases not matched to a gene: 3. From germline, CDR1 is MNHEY and CDR2 SVGAGI. The CDR3 loop spans 14 amino acids. DNA of the CDR3: TGTGCCAGCAGTTACGGCGGGAGTTCAGATACGCAGTATTTT. This encodes CASSYGGSSDTQYF.

The rearrangement joins TRBV27 to TRBJ1-4; D is unclear. V was shortened by 2 bases and J by 7 bases, with 20 bases between the two germline ends. The CDR3 is made up of 17 amino acids. Looked up from germline, CDR1 is MNHEY and CDR2 is SMNVEV (reference sequence). The CDR3 region is CASSLLPATGGSEKLFF. The CDR3 DNA follows: TGTGCCAGCAGTTTACTCCCCGCGACGGGCGGAAGTGAAAAACTGTTTTTT.

CDR3 region: CASSPQGINEQYF. DNA of the CDR3: TGTGCCAGCTCACCCCAGGGAATTAACGAGCAGTACTTC. The rearrangement joins TRBV18 to TRBJ2-7, with a weak D call TRBD1 (5 bases). Germline CDR1 reads KGHSH; CDR2 reads LQKENI. Trimming cost V 3 bases and J 5 bases, with 11 bases left between them. The CDR3 spans 13 residues.

This rearrangement joins TRBV30 to TRBJ2-5; D is uncertain. Germline loops: CDR1 GTSNPN, CDR2 SVGIG (reference sequence). Trimming removed 1 base at V and 4 bases at J, with 7 bases between. The CDR3 is 12 residues long. CDR3 nucleotides: TGTGCCTGGAGTGCTTCTAGAGAGACCCAGTACTTC. Translating it yields CAWSASRETQYF. Supplemented by reference TRBV30 and TRBJ2-5, the full variable domain reads SQTIHQWPATLVQPVGSPLSLECTVEGTSNPNLYWYRQAAGRGLQLLFYSVGIGQISSEVPQNLSASRPQDRQFILSSKKLLLSDSGFYLCAWSASRETQYFGPGTRLLVL.

Concerning this clone: In the same sample, other DNA sequences code for this CDR3. This chain links TRBV5-1 with TRBJ1-1; unclear D gene. CDR1 and CDR2 (germline): SGHRS, YFSETQ. The CDR3 covers 13 residues. V was clipped by 4 bases and J by 1 base, with 8 bases between them. CDR3 coding DNA: TGCGCCAGCAGCCTCAACCCGAACACTGAAGCTTTCTTT. It is translated as CASSLNPNTEAFF.

V gene TRBV2 combines with J gene TRBJ1-1; 9 positions agree with TRBD1. V lost 7 bases, J lost 7 bases, and 10 bases stayed unmatched. Germline V lookup: CDR1 SNHLY, CDR2 FYNNEI. The CDR3 has 14 residues. The CDR3: CASITGTGNGEAFF. The CDR3, as DNA: TGTGCCAGCATCACCGGGACAGGGAACGGTGAAGCTTTCTTT.

The rearrangement links TRBV6-1 to TRBJ1-1; weak D call: TRBD1 (5 bases). Trimming stripped 4 bases from V and 0 bases from J, with 6 bases between. The germline gives CDR1 MNHNS, CDR2 SASEGT. The CDR3 runs 13 residues. The CDR3 coding sequence is TGTGCCAGCAGTGTGACAGTGAACACTGAAGCTTTCTTT. Translating it yields CASSVTVNTEAFF.

The chain has TRBV29-1 and TRBJ1-5; 7 bases map to TRBD1. The CDR3 is 14 residues long. With V trimmed by 7 bases and J by 4 bases, 10 bases remained unmatched. Germline CDR1 SQVTM, CDR2 ANQGSEA. CDR3 loop: CSASTGRENQPQHF. CDR3 bases: TGCAGCGCCTCGACAGGGAGGGAGAATCAGCCCCAGCATTTT.

The V gene is TRBV2, the J gene TRBJ2-7; 9 bases fit TRBD2. In germline, CDR1 is SNHLY, CDR2 FYNNEI. The CDR3 is 14 amino acids. Trimming took 4 bases from V and 0 from J; bases not matched to a gene: 1. The CDR3 coding sequence is TGTGCCAGCAGTGGTAGCGGGAGCTCCTACGAGCAGTACTTC. The encoded protein is CASSGSGSSYEQYF.

The chain employs TRBV19 and TRBJ1-1, with D unresolved. The CDR3 sequence is 13 residues long. With 4 bases removed from V and 7 bases from J, the gap between germline ends came to 13 bases. Germline lookup yields CDR1 LNHDA and CDR2 SQIVND (reference sequence). The CDR3 loop reads CASSTPGWGEAFF. In DNA, the CDR3 is TGTGCCAGTAGTACCCCGGGGTGGGGTGAAGCTTTCTTT.

The chain employs TRBV7-2 and TRBJ2-3; 8 nucleotides align to TRBD2. The ends lost 0 bases at V and 5 bases at J; junction bases unmatched: 13. The CDR3 consists of 18 residues. CDR1 and CDR2 from the germline V gene are SGHTA and FQGNSA. This CDR3 reads CASSLASGGLARGDTQYF. The CDR3 DNA reads TGTGCCAGCAGCTTAGCTTCGGGGGGGCTCGCTCGGGGAGATACGCAGTATTTT.

This rearrangement joins TRBV2 to TRBJ1-5; 7 bases map to TRBD1. This CDR3 region has 15 residues. The V and J ends lost 7 bases and 0 bases, in that order; junction bases with no gene match: 6. Looked up from germline, CDR1 is SNHLY and CDR2 is FYNNEI. CDR3 nucleotide sequence: TGTGCCAGCAAGAGGGACAGATATAGCAATCAGCCCCAGCATTTT. This sequence encodes CASKRDRYSNQPQHF.

The chain employs TRBV19 and TRBJ2-7; 14 bases fit TRBD2. With V trimmed by 5 bases and J by 9 bases, 9 bases remained unmatched. The CDR3 is 15 residues long. From germline, CDR1 is LNHDA and CDR2 SQIVND (reference sequence). The CDR3 sequence: CASSVTGTSGSAQYF. The CDR3 nucleotides read TGTGCCAGTAGTGTTACCGGGACTAGCGGGAGTGCGCAGTACTTC.

The genes are TRBV6-1 and TRBJ1-2; D is uncertain. The CDR3 totals 15 residues. Germline-derived CDR1 and CDR2 are MNHNS and SASEGT. V shed 7 bases and J shed 1 base, with 16 bases lying between them. The CDR3 sequence: CASMEPGYHNYGYTF. As DNA, the CDR3 is TGTGCCAGCATGGAACCAGGATATCATAACTATGGCTACACCTTC.

In DNA form, the CDR3 reads TGCAGTGCTAGTAGCAATCAGCCCCAGCATTTT. Amino acid sequence: CSASSNQPQHF. The rearrangement links TRBV20-1 to TRBJ1-5; no firm D call. This CDR3 has 11 residues. Trimming took off 3 bases at V and 0 bases at J, with 0 bases between the two ends. CDR1 DFQATT and CDR2 SNEGSKA come from the germline V gene (reference sequence).

The chain joins TRBV5-1 to TRBJ1-1; D may be TRBD1 (6 bases). The CDR3 is 14 amino acids. V was shortened by 4 bases and J by 4 bases, with 14 bases between the two germline ends. Germline V gene data show CDR1 as SGHRS and CDR2 as YFSETQ. This CDR3 is CASSPAGVGTEAFF. CDR3 bases: TGCGCCAGCAGCCCGGCAGGGGTCGGCACTGAAGCTTTCTTT.

This clone showed up just once. This chain joins TRBV19 and TRBJ1-1; 9 bases agree with TRBD1. This CDR3 has 14 amino acids. Germline CDR1 is LNHDA and CDR2 is SQIVND (reference sequence). V lost 3 bases, J lost 4 bases, and 3 bases stayed unmatched. The CDR3, as DNA: TGTGCCAGTAGTATGAGACAGGGGGGCACTGAAGCTTTCTTT. Its protein product is CASSMRQGGTEAFF.

This sequence joins TRBV6-5 and TRBJ2-7, with 8 bases matching TRBD1. Trimming cost V 5 bases and J 7 bases; bases outside gene matches: 7. The CDR3 has 13 amino acids. CDR1 and CDR2 from the germline V gene are MNHEY and SVGAGI. For the CDR3, the DNA is TGTGCCAGCAGTCCCCGGACAGGGAATGAGCAGTACTTC. It yields the protein CASSPRTGNEQYF.

This clone was counted once. This chain joins TRBV6-5 and TRBJ2-7; 7 bases are shared with TRBD1. The germline CDR1 and CDR2 sequences are MNHEY and SVGAGI. V was pared by 4 bases and J by 6 bases, with 12 bases of the junction left unmatched. This CDR3 is 15 amino acids long. CDR3 DNA: TGTGCCAGCAGTTCGGCGAGGGGGCGGGTAAGCGAGCAGTACTTC. This codes for CASSSARGRVSEQYF.

This chain links TRBV30 with TRBJ2-7; 9 bases fit TRBD2. V trimming: 6 bases; J trimming: 3 bases; junction bases outside the gene matches: 6. The germline V gene has CDR1 GTSNPN and CDR2 SVGIG (reference sequence). The CDR3 is 13 amino acids. The CDR3 is CACTSGLGYEQYF. The CDR3 DNA reads TGTGCCTGCACTAGCGGGCTTGGCTACGAGCAGTACTTC.

The genes are TRBV7-8 and TRBJ2-2; D might be TRBD1 (6 bases). CDR1 is SGHVS and CDR2 is FQNEAQ in the germline V gene. V was clipped by 2 bases and J by 2 bases, with 9 bases between them. CDR3 length: 15 residues. CDR3 sequence reads: CASSLRTVNTGELFF. The CDR3 region has the DNA TGTGCCAGCAGCTTAAGGACAGTTAACACCGGGGAGCTGTTTTTT.

The genes are TRBV9 and TRBJ2-3; D assignment may be TRBD1 or TRBD2 (5 bases each). Germline V gene data show CDR1 as SGDLS and CDR2 as YYNGEE. The CDR3 is 15 residues long. The V gene lost 3 bases and the J gene lost 4 bases, with 15 bases spanning the gap. The CDR3 DNA is TGTGCCAGCAGCGCCCGGGATTTAGGGGCAGATACGCAGTATTTT. This codes for CASSARDLGADTQYF.

V is TRBV5-6 and J is TRBJ1-2; 7 bases align to TRBD1. Germline-derived CDR1 and CDR2 are SGHDT and YYEEEE. The V and J ends lost 4 bases and 4 bases, in that order; junction bases with no gene match: 10. The CDR3 is 15 amino acids. In nucleotides, the CDR3 is TGTGCCAGCAGCACGGAGAGGGGGCGCGTCTATGGCTACACCTTC. This translates into CASSTERGRVYGYTF.

V usage is TRBV6-6 and J usage is TRBJ2-3; 13 positions match TRBD2. The CDR3 loop spans 14 amino acids. Germline V gene sequence: CDR1 MNHNY, CDR2 SVGAGI (reference sequence). The junction had 2 bases not matched to a gene; V was cut back by 5 bases and J by 6 bases. CDR3: CASSRGLAGDTQYF. For the CDR3, the DNA is TGTGCCAGCAGTCGGGGACTAGCGGGGGATACGCAGTATTTT.

The chain joins TRBV27 to TRBJ1-5, with a possible D match to TRBD1 (5 bases). Germline V gene sequence: CDR1 MNHEY, CDR2 SMNVEV (reference sequence). The CDR3 runs to 13 residues. The V gene lost 2 bases and the J gene lost 4 bases, with 6 bases spanning the gap. The CDR3 DNA is TGTGCCAGCAGTTTAAGGGGTAATCAGCCCCAGCATTTT. Residues: CASSLRGNQPQHF.

This chain uses TRBV20-1 with TRBJ1-6, with a tentative D call TRBD1 (5 bases). The V and J ends lost 6 bases and 17 bases respectively, with 17 bases between them. The CDR3 consists of 11 residues. From germline, CDR1 is DFQATT and CDR2 SNEGSKA (reference sequence). CDR3 in amino acids: CSAPPQGAVHF. CDR3 sequence (DNA): TGCAGTGCCCCCCCCCAAGGGGCCGTCCACTTT.